This T cell receptor (beta chain) was recovered during a study of blood T cell repertoires in COVID-19 (TCRdb year 2020). As for the study more broadly: The collaborator samples originated in the United States, Italy and Spain and spanned the acute and convalescent phases of COVID-19. The material from the prospective study consisted of cDNA or gDNA derived from T cells, B-cell-depleted T cells, or PBMCs. The dataset comprised deeply sampled blood TCRbeta repertoires from subjects exposed to, actively infected with, or recovered from COVID-19. A freely available public database, intended as a resource for researchers studying the immune response to SARS-CoV-2, is where the repertoires were released. The samples were drawn from the first 160 participants of the ongoing ImmuneRACE study and from over a thousand subjects provided by 6 global collaborators. The sample metadata nearly always contained a de-identified subject ID, COVID-19 status, age in years and sex. Where available, HLA class I and class II types were taken from metadata supplied by the sample provider and were not determined by assay-based typing. General findings and caveats noted by the study authors: Clinical and demographic metadata were provided uncurated, with the amount varying by source and participant.

Another Seattle source contributed samples from volunteer blood donors who had recovered from COVID-19. Whole blood was collected in K2EDTA tubes by collaborating institutions according to the institutions' own protocols. For TCRbeta analysis, collaborator samples were shipped as frozen whole blood, as isolated PBMCs, or as DNA extracted from either sample type. TCRbeta CDR3 regions were amplified from genomic DNA by means of the immunoSEQ Assay, a bias-controlled multiplex PCR. Turning to the authors' computational methods: Within the assay, amplification of reference gene primers was used to estimate how many nucleated cells each sample contained. Sequence reads were collapsed and filtered to measure the absolute abundance of every unique TCRbeta CDR3 rearrangement. For each sample, productive Simpson clonality was calculated as the square root of Simpson's diversity index over productive rearrangements. Not all clones reach the TCRdb copy of this immuneACCESS table, which keeps in-frame sequences only. Checked studies attribute under half of the gap to unresolved V genes and leave the rest unexplained. V and J calls and clone size are copied from that table; D and trimming were computed from the DNA. Present in this sample are fewer than 200,000 clones, under 85% of which were seen just once. The ten largest clones take up 0.95% to 1.5% of the sample.

A note on this clone: This clone's antigen is unknown. Per-base quality was not reported, and no clone a single base away is much larger than it.

The CDR3 runs 15 residues from the cysteine to the phenylalanine. Only the CDR3 part of the read is kept: 45 bases, read in frame from the first base. After removal of 6 bases from V and 5 bases from J, the junction retains 10 bases not matched to a gene. The germline V gene sets CDR1 to MNHEY and CDR2 to SVGEGT. Sample: peripheral blood. The sequence links TRBV6-2 or TRBV6-3 to TRBJ1-1, with TRBD1 matching 9 junction bases. The receptor's source is a man aged 55 to 70 who had recovered from COVID-19. The CDR3 in this case is CASSPEGQGRTEAFF. The DNA is TGTGCCAGCAGCCCCGAGGGACAGGGAAGGACTGAAGCTTTCTTT.